Shown below are 3 T cell receptor beta chains from a single sample sequenced in a study of response to subunit inactivated influenza vaccine. TCRdb re-called the RT-PCR reads with MiXCR, one entry per CDR3 protein. The data show more than 150,000 distinct CDR3 sequences, roughly a tenth seen once. Sequencing used CD8+ T cells sorted from PBMCs, obtained around 2 years after vaccination. The receptors derive from a man between 50 and 70 years old who received an inactivated influenza vaccine.

At least ten counts were recorded for this clonotype. The V and J genes are TRBV27 and TRBJ2-5, with D hard to call. This CDR3 contains 14 residues. Trimming left V 6 bases short and J 0 bases short, with 11 bases between. Germline V gene data show CDR1 as MNHEY and CDR2 as SMNVEV (reference sequence). CDR3 in DNA: TGTGCCAGCAGCAAATACAGTAACCAAGAGACCCAGTACTTC. This codes for CASSKYSNQETQYF.

This clonotype was seen more than once but under ten times. V gene TRBV11-2 combines with J gene TRBJ2-3; 9 positions agree with TRBD2. CDR1 and CDR2 (germline): SGHAT, FQNNGV. This CDR3 is built from 15 residues. J lost 2 bases, V lost 5 bases, and 5 bases had no gene match. CDR3 residues: CASSLSGRNTDTQYF. The CDR3 bases are TGTGCCAGCAGCCTCAGCGGGAGGAACACAGATACGCAGTATTTT. Complete variable domain (other parts from reference TRBV11-2 and TRBJ2-3): EAGVAQSPRYKIIEKRQSVAFWCNPISGHATLYWYQQILGQGPKLLIQFQNNGVVDDSQLPKDRFSAERLKGVDSTLKIQPAKLEDSAVYLCASSLSGRNTDTQYFGPGTRLTVL.

This clonotype has just a few counts. This chain joins TRBV6-5 and TRBJ1-2, with a tentative D call TRBD1 (6 bases). Trimming removed 2 bases from V and 6 bases from J, with 13 bases in between. The CDR3 totals 14 residues. CDR1 MNHEY and CDR2 SVGAGI come from the germline V gene. CDR3 protein: CASSYRQANDGYTF. The CDR3 DNA is TGTGCCAGCAGTTACCGACAGGCCAACGATGGCTACACCTTC.